This TCR beta chain was retrieved from a study of T cells in Graves' hyperthyroidism and ophthalmopathy. General study results and limits: Blood also contained most expanded thyroid clonotypes above 0.001. From stable hyperthyroidism, ophthalmopathy was set apart by a 13 V-J model.

This clonotype was recorded many times. Its antigen remains unidentified. With 7 bases clipped from V and 2 bases from J, the junction kept 4 bases outside the gene matches. This CDR3 spans 12 amino acids. Germline V gene lookup returns CDR1 SQVTM and CDR2 ANQGSEA. TCR beta CDR3 regions were amplified from RNA. Carried out on the TCR CDR3, a first-round RT-PCR used the HTBI primer set. TCRdb re-called the multiplex PCR reads with MiXCR, one entry per CDR3 protein. The data contain about 300,000 distinct CDR3 sequences, 20% to 25% of them seen just once; the ten biggest clones take up approximately 25%.

V gene TRBV29-1 combines with J gene TRBJ2-7, with 8 bases aligning to TRBD1. The specimen sequenced was blood. The TCR originated in a man between 35 and 55 years old with Graves' hyperthyroidism that later progressed to Graves' ophthalmopathy. CDR3 sequence: CSGGTGTYEQYF. CDR3 DNA sequence: TGCAGCGGCGGGACAGGAACCTACGAGCAGTACTTC.